This T cell receptor (beta chain) was sequenced in a study of T cell responses to AZD1222 COVID-19 vaccine. The V gene's germline CDR1 is SEHNR and CDR2 FQNEAQ (reference sequence). The CDR3 runs 13 residues. Trimming removed 5 bases at V and 7 bases at J, with 14 bases between. Findings and limits, study-wide: Baseline testing showed seropositivity in only 6 or 7 AZD1222 recipients. Repertoires were collected only later (after the peak T cell response had occurred). Close to half of all spike-specific TCRs reportedly target regions of the variants that are unmutated.

Some clones are missing from TCRdb's copy, which holds only in-frame ones; the method was immunoSEQ multiplex PCR. The table records under 80,000 clones, 79% of them present only once. This clone was seen once. No antigen is known for it. Sequencing used peripheral blood, obtained on day 0 of MenACWY control vaccination. This TCR came from an adult in good health. V is TRBV7-9 and J is TRBJ1-1, with D tentatively TRBD1 (5 bases). For the CDR3, the DNA is TGTGCCAGCAGCGATGGGGGTAGGGGTGAAGCTTTCTTT. Translated: CASSDGGRGEAFF. The entire variable domain, with the rest obtained from reference TRBV7-9 and TRBJ1-1, is as follows: DTGVSQNPRHKITKRGQNVTFRCDPISEHNRLYWYRQTLGQGPEFLTYFQNEAQLEKSRLLSDRFSAERPKGSFSTLEIQRTEQGDSAMYLCASSDGGRGEAFFGQGTRLTVV.